This TCR beta chain was sequenced in a study of blood T cell repertoires in COVID-19. Sequenced by immunoSEQ multiplex PCR; TCRdb stores in-frame clones only, minus some. The sample records approximately 240,000 clones, just over 90% being singletons. Cohort allocation depended upon clinical history that participants reported. The receptor comes from a woman aged 18-29 years who had recovered from COVID-19. The sequenced material came from PBMCs or T cells enriched from blood (not recorded which).

The CDR3 is CASSQGGLSGYTF. The CDR3 DNA sequence: TGTGCCAGCAGCCAGGGTGGGCTTAGTGGCTACACCTTC. This chain joins TRBV3-1 (or the pseudogene TRBV3-2) and TRBJ1-2; no reliable D call. V gave up 3 bases and J gave up 7 bases, with 12 bases separating them. In germline, CDR1 is LGHDT, CDR2 YNNKEL (reference sequence). This CDR3 spans 13 amino acids.